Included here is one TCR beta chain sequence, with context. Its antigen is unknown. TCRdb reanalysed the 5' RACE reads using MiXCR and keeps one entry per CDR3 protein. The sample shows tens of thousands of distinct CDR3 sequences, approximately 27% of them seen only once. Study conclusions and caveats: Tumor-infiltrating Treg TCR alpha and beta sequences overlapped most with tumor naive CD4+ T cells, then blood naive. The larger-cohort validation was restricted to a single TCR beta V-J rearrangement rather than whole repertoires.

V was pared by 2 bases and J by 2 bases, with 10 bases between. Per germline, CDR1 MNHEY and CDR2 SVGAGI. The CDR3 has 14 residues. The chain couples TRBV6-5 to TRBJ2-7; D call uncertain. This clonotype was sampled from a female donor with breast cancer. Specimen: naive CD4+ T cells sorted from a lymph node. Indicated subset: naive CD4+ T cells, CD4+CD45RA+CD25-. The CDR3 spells CASSYGGAAYEQYF. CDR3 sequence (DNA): TGTGCCAGCAGTTACGGCGGTGCCGCCTACGAGCAGTACTTC.